This T cell receptor (beta chain) was identified in a study of blood T cell repertoires in COVID-19. As for the study in general: From T cells, B-cell-depleted T cells, or PBMCs came the material, which was cDNA or gDNA.

Assay used: immunoSEQ multiplex PCR; TCRdb lists only in-frame clones, some missing. The table has approximately 140,000 clones, roughly 84% seen once. The CDR3 has 17 residues. V gave up 2 bases and J gave up 1 base; unmatched junction bases: 6. Germline V gene sequence: CDR1 KGHSH, CDR2 LQKENI. The origin of this receptor is a man between 70 and 80 years old with acute or convalescent COVID-19. Sequencing was carried out using peripheral blood. The chain employs TRBV18 and TRBJ2-2; 8 bases are a match to TRBD2. For the CDR3, the DNA is TGTGCCAGCTCACCAAGGACCGGGACTAGGAACACCGGGGAGCTGTTTTTT. Encoded protein: CASSPRTGTRNTGELFF. Drawing the rest from reference TRBV18 and TRBJ2-2, the complete variable domain is NAGVMQNPRHLVRRRGQEARLRCSPMKGHSHVYWYRQLPEEGLKFMVYLQKENIIDESGMPKERFSAEFPKEGPSILRIQQVVRGDSAAYFCASSPRTGTRNTGELFFGEGSRLTVL.